These 4 T cell receptor beta chains came from one sample sequenced in a study of early T cells in non-severe SARS-CoV-2 infection. TCRdb passed the 5' RACE reads through MiXCR, listing each CDR3 protein once. The sample carries about 44,000 distinct CDR3 sequences, around a quarter recorded once. The sample here was whole blood, taken at baseline. The receptors stem from an adult who was a healthcare worker with PCR-confirmed SARS-CoV-2 infection or an uninfected control (not recorded which).

This clonotype showed up just a few times. The chain carries TRBV27 and TRBJ2-7, with TRBD2 matching over 7 bases. The J segment lost 8 bases and the V segment lost 6 bases, leaving 7 bases of the junction unmatched. The CDR3 loop spans 12 amino acids. CDR1 is MNHEY, CDR2 SMNVEV, per germline (reference sequence). CDR3 sequence reads: CASSRMGGKQYF. DNA for the CDR3: TGTGCCAGCAGCCGGATGGGGGGGAAGCAGTACTTC.

This clonotype has a single count. V and J are TRBV6-2 or TRBV6-3 and TRBJ2-7; 7 positions match TRBD1. This CDR3 has 14 amino acids. V lost 5 bases, J lost 6 bases, and 10 bases stayed unmatched. Germline assignment: CDR1 MNHEY and CDR2 SVGEGT. Here the CDR3 reads CASSKNRQGSEQYF. The CDR3 DNA reads TGTGCCAGCAGTAAGAACCGACAGGGTTCCGAGCAGTACTTC.

This clonotype has a handful of counts. The chain combines TRBV6-2 or TRBV6-3 with TRBJ2-2; D is perhaps TRBD1 (6 bases). Trimming took off 6 bases at V and 3 bases at J, with 11 bases between the two ends. CDR3 length equals 14 residues. Germline V gene lookup returns CDR1 MNHEY and CDR2 SVGEGT. CDR3 loop: CASRRQEDTGELFF. The CDR3 DNA sequence: TGTGCCAGCAGAAGACAGGAGGACACCGGGGAGCTGTTTTTT.

The CDR3 spells CASSFESSGNTIYF. Here the CDR3 DNA reads TGTGCCAGCAGCTTCGAGAGCTCTGGAAACACCATATATTTT. This chain joins TRBV7-2 and TRBJ1-3; no clear D. Germline CDR1 is SGHTA and CDR2 is FQGNSA. The CDR3 is made up of 14 amino acids. Trimming cost V 3 bases and J 0 bases, with 6 bases left between them.